The 15 T cell receptor beta chains below were found in one sample sequenced in a study of regulatory and conventional T cells in breast cancer (dated by TCRdb to between 2014 and 2016). Libraries came from PCR. Sequencing was performed on an Illumina MiSeq. Starting from the raw public reads, TCRdb applied fastp trimming at Q25, assembled clones with MiXCR and retained in-frame beta chains. For every CDR3 protein sequence, its rows merge into one entry that carries the most common genes and DNA. For this sample there are 10,000 or so distinct CDR3 sequences; just under 35% appear just once. The ten most abundant clones make up roughly 6.1% of the sample. The sample consisted of conventional T cells from blood. Source of these receptors: a male donor in good health.

By share, this clonotype counts as medium-sized. The chain recombines TRBV24-1 with TRBJ2-3; D is perhaps TRBD1 or TRBD2 (5 bases each). The germline V gene has CDR1 KGHDR and CDR2 SFDVKD. The CDR3 sequence is 15 residues long. V dropped 3 bases and J dropped 3 bases, with 12 bases sitting between them. The CDR3 is CATSDTGRRTDTQYF. Here the CDR3 DNA reads TGTGCCACCAGTGATACGGGACGGCGAACAGATACGCAGTATTTT.

On this clonotype: A junction end diverges from the germline sequence, so it may reflect a read error. The V gene is TRBV14, the J gene TRBJ2-5; D ambiguous. The germline V gene has CDR1 SGHDN and CDR2 FVKESK. CDR3 size: 14 residues. CDR3 sequence reads: CASSLQAYQETQYF. The CDR3 coding sequence is TGTGCCAGTAGCCTTCAGGCGTACCAAGAGACCCAGTACTTC.

This clonotype is judged medium-sized (0.01 to 0.1%). The chain combines TRBV6-4 with TRBJ1-1, with D tentatively TRBD1 (5 bases). Trimming took off 6 bases at V and 1 base at J, with 12 bases between the two ends. The germline V gene encodes CDR1 MRHNA and CDR2 SNTAGT. The CDR3 covers 14 residues. The DNA of the CDR3 is TGTGCCAGCAGAGCGACGGGGACGAACACTGAAGCTTTCTTT. This translates into CASRATGTNTEAFF.

The V gene is TRBV20-1, the J gene TRBJ1-5; D unresolved. Germline V gives CDR1 DFQATT, CDR2 SNEGSKA (reference sequence). The CDR3 is 13 amino acids. Trimming shortened V by 1 base and J by 6 bases, and 10 bases separated the two germline ends. The CDR3 loop reads CSARGGSIQPQHF. CDR3 in DNA: TGCAGTGCTAGAGGGGGATCGATTCAGCCCCAGCATTTT.

This clonotype turned up a few times. V usage is TRBV5-1 and J usage is TRBJ2-5; 7 bases map to TRBD1. The germline V gene encodes CDR1 SGHRS and CDR2 YFSETQ. After removal of 0 bases from V and 1 base from J, the junction contained 3 bases not matched to a gene. The CDR3 contains 15 residues. CDR3 bases: TGCGCCAGCAGCTTGGGACAGGGTTTCCAAGAGACCCAGTACTTC. It specifies CASSLGQGFQETQYF.

Only a few counts were recorded for this clonotype. V and J are TRBV20-1 and TRBJ2-1; weak D call: TRBD2 (5 bases). This CDR3 comprises 15 residues. The V end was cut by 3 bases, the J end by 2 bases, with 14 bases between. The germline CDR1 and CDR2 sequences are DFQATT and SNEGSKA (reference sequence). The CDR3 spells CSASSLDFTYNEQFF. In nucleotides, the CDR3 is TGCAGTGCTAGTAGCCTGGACTTCACCTACAATGAGCAGTTCTTC.

The count of this clonotype is one. V usage is TRBV6-6 and J usage is TRBJ1-3; no firm D call. Trimming removed 6 bases from V and 2 bases from J, with 8 bases in between. Germline CDR1 and CDR2: MNHNY and SVGAGI (reference sequence). The CDR3 runs 13 residues. The CDR3: CASRTGAGNTIYF. The CDR3 DNA is TGTGCCAGCAGGACCGGGGCTGGAAACACCATATATTTT.

This clonotype was counted at least ten times. This chain joins TRBV7-2 and TRBJ2-7; the D gene is possibly TRBD1 (5 bases). With 2 bases removed from V and 0 bases from J, the gap between germline ends came to 11 bases. The CDR3 runs 15 residues. Germline CDR1 and CDR2: SGHTA and FQGNSA. The CDR3 nucleotides are TGTGCCAGCAGCTTATCACCGACAGTCTCCTACGAGCAGTACTTC. This translates into CASSLSPTVSYEQYF.

This clonotype was seen only a few times. The chain couples TRBV11-2 to TRBJ1-1; D unclear. The CDR3 is made up of 13 amino acids. V was trimmed by 6 bases and J by 5 bases, leaving 13 bases between them. Germline CDR1 and CDR2: SGHAT and FQNNGV. CDR3 nucleotide sequence: TGTGCCAGCAGACGCATAGGAAAGACTGAAGCTTTCTTT. It encodes CASRRIGKTEAFF.

This clonotype has only a few counts. The J gene is TRBJ2-7, the V gene TRBV5-1; weak D call: TRBD1 (6 bases). The V gene lost 0 bases and the J gene lost 5 bases, with 18 bases spanning the gap. The CDR3 sequence is 16 residues long. Germline CDR1 and CDR2: SGHRS and YFSETQ. The CDR3 DNA reads TGCGCCAGCAGCTTGGAGGTGGCACAGGGAATCAACGAGCAGTACTTC. This codes for CASSLEVAQGINEQYF.

This clonotype has a handful of counts. The rearrangement links TRBV20-1 to TRBJ1-5, with 7 bases that match TRBD1. Germline V lookup: CDR1 DFQATT, CDR2 SNEGSKA (reference sequence). J gave up 3 bases and V 5 bases, and 7 bases lay outside the gene matches. This CDR3 is built from 14 residues. The chain's CDR3 is CSARRDSINQPQHF. DNA for the CDR3: TGCAGTGCTCGGCGGGACAGTATCAATCAGCCCCAGCATTTT.

By its share, this clonotype is medium-sized. The V and J genes are TRBV5-1 and TRBJ2-3, with D unresolved. CDR3 length: 11 residues. Trimming took 2 bases from V and 7 from J, leaving 5 bases between them. CDR1 is SGHRS and CDR2 is YFSETQ in the germline V gene. The CDR3 protein is CASSLENTQYF. Here the CDR3 DNA reads TGCGCCAGCAGCTTAGAAAATACGCAGTATTTT.

The J gene is TRBJ1-1, the V gene TRBV24-1; D gene unclear. This CDR3 region has 15 residues. V was pared by 8 bases and J by 2 bases, with 17 bases between. Germline CDR1 and CDR2: KGHDR and SFDVKD. CDR3 loop: CATTPEGKPNTEAFF. The CDR3 DNA reads TGTGCCACCACTCCAGAGGGCAAGCCCAACACTGAAGCTTTCTTT.

The gene calls are TRBV27 and TRBJ2-7; TRBD1 agrees at 9 bases. Trimming removed 7 bases from V and 7 bases from J; junction bases left unmatched: 14. CDR3 length: 15 amino acids. CDR1 is MNHEY, CDR2 SMNVEV, per germline (reference sequence). CDR3 amino acids: CASTSLSTGGQEQYF. The CDR3, as DNA: TGTGCCAGCACCAGTTTGTCGACAGGGGGGCAAGAGCAGTACTTC.

In its sample, this clonotype was seen a few times. The genes are TRBV5-1 and TRBJ1-1, with D maybe TRBD1 (5 bases). Between the trimmed V and J ends, which lost 0 bases and 0 bases, there was a span of 9 bases. The CDR3 spans 15 residues. CDR1 is SGHRS, CDR2 YFSETQ, per germline. For the CDR3, the DNA is TGCGCCAGCAGCTTGGAGGGGCAGATGAACACTGAAGCTTTCTTT. Encoded protein: CASSLEGQMNTEAFF.